This T cell receptor beta chain was sequenced during a study of post-analysis software for immune sequencing data. Study background: Relapsing-remitting, secondary progressive and progressive-relapsing forms made up the multiple sclerosis disease courses. Overall study findings and caveats: F-measure co-clustering was strong for batch-matched samples. With TRBV5-6, TRBV5-1 and TRBV20-1 included, about five TRBV segments were more frequent in patients than in controls. Patients with multiple sclerosis recorded significantly lower normalized Chao1 diversity than controls, the study found.

The length of the CDR3 is 14 residues. The germline gives CDR1 MDHEN, CDR2 SYDVKM. V was cut by 6 bases and J by 3 bases, with 14 bases left in between. Every TCR beta cDNA library bore unique molecular identifiers. The authors obtained 540,000 or so cDNA molecules from approximately 0.95 to 9.8 million T cells. TCRdb redid the calling of the PCR reads with MiXCR, one entry per CDR3 protein. The table records about 430,000 distinct CDR3 sequences, 39% of them present only once. This clonotype occurred a few times. Its target is not known. The chain has TRBV28 and TRBJ1-2; tentatively, D is TRBD1 (5 bases). The TCR sequence derives from a girl between 2 and 10 years old with multiple sclerosis. Material for sequencing was blood. The CDR3 here is CASRRGRIHYGYTF. The CDR3 nucleotides are TGTGCCAGCAGACGGGGCCGGATCCACTATGGCTACACCTTC.